This T cell receptor beta chain derives from a study of T-cell memory formation after mild COVID-19. Study-wide points: The study detected some responding clones in pre-infection memory, suggesting cross-reactive memory joined. Mostly located in CM and EM were contracting CD4+ clones, with contracting CD8+ clones located in EMRA.

The germline V gene encodes CDR1 DFQATT and CDR2 SNEGSKA (reference sequence). The V end lost 1 base, the J end lost 1 base, and 16 bases lay between the germline ends. The CDR3 is 16 residues long. TCRdb processed the 5' RACE reads anew with MiXCR; each CDR3 protein has one entry. The sample lists about 540,000 distinct CDR3 sequences; 20% were seen once. A few counts support this clonotype. The antigen is undetermined. The receptor's source is an adult woman who had mild COVID-19 (a few samples of this study predate the infection). Cell type and time point are not known. The chain is built from TRBV20-1 and TRBJ1-1; D perhaps matches TRBD1 (6 bases). The specimen sequenced was PBMCs or a T cell subset sorted from them (not recorded which). The CDR3: CSARVGSDRRNTEAFF. In DNA, the CDR3 is TGCAGTGCTAGAGTGGGTTCCGACAGGAGGAACACTGAAGCTTTCTTT.